Below are 22 T cell receptor beta chains sequenced from a single sample in a study of T cells in Graves' hyperthyroidism and ophthalmopathy. Amplification of TCR beta CDR3 regions was performed using RNA transcripts as template. The HTBI primer set drove a first-round RT-PCR of the TCR CDR3. TCRdb reanalysed the multiplex PCR reads using MiXCR and keeps one entry per CDR3 protein. The data contain approximately 510,000 distinct CDR3 sequences, around 20% of them singletons. The sequenced sample consisted of blood. All receptors derive from a man between 18 and 29 years old with Graves' hyperthyroidism.

This clonotype was seen many times. The chain uses TRBV20-1 and TRBJ2-2; D could derive from TRBD1 or TRBD2 (7 bases each). Germline V CDR1 and CDR2: DFQATT, SNEGSKA (reference sequence). The CDR3 is made up of 13 amino acids. Deletions cut 6 bases from V and 5 bases from J, with 13 bases between. The CDR3 loop reads CSAPGGATGELFF. CDR3 DNA sequence: TGCAGTGCCCCAGGGGGGGCAACCGGGGAGCTGTTTTTT.

Many counts were recorded for this clonotype. The chain employs TRBV11-2 and TRBJ2-5; perhaps TRBD2 as D (6 bases). Trimming took off 5 bases at V and 3 bases at J, with 13 bases between the two ends. Germline V CDR1 and CDR2: SGHAT, FQNNGV. The CDR3 runs to 14 residues. CDR3 DNA: TGTGCCAGCAGCATCCCCGGGAGAAAAGAGACCCAGTACTTC. This codes for CASSIPGRKETQYF.

The chain couples TRBV6-5 to TRBJ2-5; D unresolved. Trimming left V 0 bases short and J 4 bases short, with 9 bases between. Germline-derived CDR1 and CDR2 are MNHEY and SVGAGI. The CDR3 consists of 14 residues. Written as DNA, the CDR3 is TGTGCCAGCAGTTACTCGCTGGGTTTAGAGACCCAGTACTTC. Its translation is CASSYSLGLETQYF.

The sample holds many counts of this clonotype. This chain joins TRBV30 and TRBJ1-5; a possible D gene is TRBD1 (6 bases). The CDR3 spans 16 residues. Trimming left V 0 bases short and J 2 bases short, with 14 bases between. Germline V gives CDR1 GTSNPN, CDR2 SVGIG (reference sequence). This CDR3 is CAWSVRGGVGNQPQHF. The CDR3 bases are TGTGCCTGGAGTGTACGGGGGGGCGTCGGCAATCAGCCCCAGCATTTT.

This clonotype was seen ten or more times. The genes are TRBV20-1 and TRBJ1-5; D ambiguous. This CDR3 contains 16 residues. The germline V gene encodes CDR1 DFQATT and CDR2 SNEGSKA (reference sequence). V was shortened by 1 base and J by 1 base, with 14 bases between the two germline ends. The CDR3 protein is CSARVRQVQSNQPQHF. The DNA of the CDR3 is TGCAGTGCTAGAGTGAGGCAGGTTCAGAGCAATCAGCCCCAGCATTTT.

Many counts were recorded for this clonotype. The V and J genes are TRBV27 and TRBJ2-5, with no clear D. V dropped 5 bases and J dropped 1 base, with 8 bases sitting between them. This CDR3 comprises 13 residues. CDR1 is MNHEY, CDR2 SMNVEV, per germline (reference sequence). CDR3 coding DNA: TGTGCCAGCAGTAGATCGGTCCAAGAGACCCAGTACTTC. This codes for CASSRSVQETQYF.

V is TRBV15 and J is TRBJ2-4; D gene unclear. Germline assignment: CDR1 LNHNV and CDR2 YYDKDF (reference sequence). This CDR3 is 14 amino acids long. Trimming removed 0 bases at V and 6 bases at J, with 9 bases between. As DNA, the CDR3 is TGTGCCACCAGCAGAGAGGCAGTACGAAACATTCAGTACTTC. Amino acids: CATSREAVRNIQYF.

At least ten counts were recorded for this clonotype. The DNA of the CDR3 is TGTGCCAGCAGTAGACTGCTTGACACCGGGGAGCTGTTTTTT. As protein: CASSRLLDTGELFF. The V gene is TRBV27, the J gene TRBJ2-2; no reliable D call. CDR3 size: 14 residues. In germline, CDR1 is MNHEY, CDR2 SMNVEV (reference sequence). The V end lost 5 bases, the J end lost 3 bases, and 10 bases lay between the germline ends.

This clonotype has a count of ten or more. The chain has TRBV12-3 or TRBV12-4 and TRBJ1-5, with 7 bases matching TRBD1. Trimming cost V 4 bases and J 4 bases; bases outside gene matches: 7. This CDR3 has 15 amino acids. The CDR3 DNA sequence: TGTGCCAGCAGTTCTCGCGGGGACAGAAATCAGCCCCAGCATTTT. The encoded protein is CASSSRGDRNQPQHF.

The chain is built from TRBV3-1 and TRBJ2-5; D unresolved. The germline gives CDR1 LGHDT, CDR2 YNNKEL (reference sequence). Trimming removed 0 bases from V and 5 bases from J, with 13 bases in between. The CDR3 has 15 amino acids. The CDR3 sequence is CASSQDSRDTETQYF. DNA for the CDR3: TGTGCCAGCAGCCAAGATTCTCGAGATACGGAGACCCAGTACTTC.

This clonotype was observed many times. The J gene is TRBJ2-5, the V gene TRBV6-1; the D call may be TRBD1 or TRBD2 (5 bases each). Trimming removed 7 bases from V and 0 bases from J, with 18 bases in between. In germline, CDR1 is MNHNS, CDR2 SASEGT. The CDR3 covers 16 residues. The CDR3 region has the DNA TGTGCCAGCACCAAAGGGTGGGGGAGCCACCAAGAGACCCAGTACTTC. Translation: CASTKGWGSHQETQYF.

This clonotype was detected many times. The chain couples TRBV13 to TRBJ2-7, with 16 bases aligning to TRBD2. The CDR3 has 16 amino acids. With 3 bases clipped from V and 5 bases from J, the junction kept 4 bases outside the gene matches. Germline CDR1 reads PRHDT; CDR2 reads FYEKMQ (reference sequence). The DNA of the CDR3 is TGTGCCAGCAGCTTGGGACTAGCGGGGGGGCCCGACGAGCAGTACTTC. It yields the protein CASSLGLAGGPDEQYF. The complete variable domain, with remaining parts taken from reference TRBV13 and TRBJ2-7, reads AAGVIQSPRHLIKEKRETATLKCYPIPRHDTVYWYQQGPGQDPQFLISFYEKMQSDKGSIPDRFSAQQFSDYHSELNMSSLELGDSALYFCASSLGLAGGPDEQYFGPGTRLTVT.

This clonotype was counted ten times or more. This sequence joins TRBV6-5 and TRBJ1-2; D is uncertain. CDR3 length: 14 amino acids. The germline V gene has CDR1 MNHEY and CDR2 SVGAGI. The V end lost 2 bases, the J end lost 3 bases, and 10 bases lay between the germline ends. CDR3 residues: CASSYGSQDYGYTF. CDR3 in DNA: TGTGCCAGCAGTTACGGTAGTCAGGACTATGGCTACACCTTC.

This clonotype came up many times. This sequence joins TRBV12-5 and TRBJ1-1; D gene uncertain. This CDR3 spans 16 amino acids. V lost 0 bases and J lost 1, with 12 bases in between. Germline CDR1 LGHNT, CDR2 FRNRAP. CDR3 residues: CASGLVRGIPNTEAFF. The CDR3 nucleotides read TGTGCTAGTGGTTTGGTACGCGGGATACCGAACACTGAAGCTTTCTTT.

V usage is TRBV24-1 and J usage is TRBJ1-2; 7 nucleotides line up with TRBD1. V shed 5 bases, J shed 8 bases, and the junction held 4 bases outside the gene matches. Germline V lookup: CDR1 KGHDR, CDR2 SFDVKD. The CDR3 is 12 residues long. The DNA of the CDR3 is TGTGCCACCAGTGCAACAGGGGAAGGCTACACCTTC. Amino acids: CATSATGEGYTF.

Only a few counts were recorded for this clonotype. The V gene is TRBV6-1, the J gene TRBJ1-2; 8 bases map to TRBD1. Germline values: CDR1 MNHNS, CDR2 SASEGT. Losses at the gene ends were 3 bases for V and 13 bases for J; bases not matched to a gene: 10. The CDR3 length is 13 residues. The CDR3 reads CASSEPGQGIGTF. The CDR3 DNA reads as TGTGCCAGCAGTGAGCCTGGACAGGGAATCGGCACCTTC.

This clonotype was detected many times. The chain uses TRBV11-2 and TRBJ2-7; D remains ambiguous. V was pared by 5 bases and J by 7 bases, with 18 bases between. The germline CDR1 and CDR2 sequences are SGHAT and FQNNGV. This CDR3 has 14 residues. CDR3 DNA: TGTGCCAGCAGCGCCGTCTACACGGCTGAGGAGCAGTACTTC. This codes for CASSAVYTAEEQYF.

This clonotype came up a few times. The chain links TRBV18 to TRBJ1-1, with D possibly matching TRBD1 (5 bases). Germline V gene data show CDR1 as KGHSH and CDR2 as LQKENI. Trimming took off 6 bases at V and 3 bases at J, with 11 bases between the two ends. CDR3 length: 13 residues. The CDR3 here is CASSPGAYTEAFF. The CDR3 DNA is TGTGCCAGCTCCCCCGGGGCCTACACTGAAGCTTTCTTT.

The CDR3 nucleotides read TGTGCCAGCAGCTTCACACTCGGGGCCCCTAGCTCTGGAAACACCATATATTTT. Amino acid sequence: CASSFTLGAPSSGNTIYF. The rearrangement joins TRBV11-1 to TRBJ1-3, with a possible D match to TRBD1 (5 bases). V gave up 3 bases and J gave up 0 bases, with 18 bases separating them. The CDR3 has 18 amino acids. Looked up from germline, CDR1 is SGHAT and CDR2 is FQDESV (reference sequence).

This clonotype was seen repeatedly, ten times or more. This chain joins TRBV2 and TRBJ1-1; possible D gene TRBD1, 5 bases. The length of the CDR3 is 13 residues. The V end lost 2 bases, the J end lost 9 bases, and 13 bases lay between the germline ends. The germline V gene encodes CDR1 SNHLY and CDR2 FYNNEI. The CDR3 region is CASSEMGRGKAFF. DNA for the CDR3: TGTGCCAGCAGTGAAATGGGGAGGGGAAAAGCTTTCTTT.

This clonotype was observed at least ten times. This rearrangement joins TRBV12-3 or TRBV12-4 to TRBJ1-5, with D possibly TRBD1 on 6 matching bases. The CDR3 length is 15 residues. V was shortened by 5 bases and J by 7 bases, with 18 bases between the two germline ends. This CDR3 reads CASSVMTPTGQPQHF. CDR3 bases: TGTGCCAGCAGTGTGATGACTCCTACAGGGCAGCCCCAGCATTTT.

As to this clonotype: This could be a read error, since a much larger clone is one nucleotide away. The chain is built from TRBV11-1 and TRBJ1-1, with 7 bases aligning to TRBD1. Germline assignment: CDR1 SGHAT and CDR2 FQDESV (reference sequence). The CDR3 extends over 16 amino acids. The CDR3 sequence is CASSLSMGQRNSEAFF. CDR3 nucleotides: TGTGCCAGCAGCTTATCGATGGGACAGAGGAACTCTGAAGCTTTCTTT.